This T cell receptor (beta chain) came from a study of T-cell reconstitution after alpha-beta-depleted transplantation in children. This clonotype was observed at least ten times. A read error may produce the germline difference seen at one junction end. Using unique molecular identifiers, the investigators prepared the TCRbeta library. TCRdb used MiXCR to reprocess the PCR reads, holding one entry per CDR3 protein. The sample includes some 240,000 distinct CDR3 sequences, 9% to 10% of them seen just once. The sample was PBMCs from the stem cell graft donor, taken from the stem cell graft. This receptor was taken from a human donor who donated a stem cell graft to a child with SCID.

The CDR3 DNA sequence: TGTGCCAGCAGTTTAGGGGGCTACAATGAGCAGTTCTTC. Its translation: CASSLGGYNEQFF. The rearrangement links TRBV5-1 to TRBJ2-1, with D possibly being TRBD1 (6 bases). The V gene's germline CDR1 is SGHRS and CDR2 YFSETQ. The CDR3 consists of 13 residues.